Below, 14 T cell receptor beta chains from the same sample are listed, as sequenced in a study of identical twins. TCRdb independently ran MiXCR on the 5' RACE reads; one entry per CDR3 protein. The table lists about 900,000 distinct CDR3 sequences, around 12% of them singletons, with around 1.5% in the top ten. A further study also used this sample, focusing on yellow fever vaccine responses in identical twins.

What was sequenced was PBMCs. The receptor source for this set is a woman younger than 35 in good health.

This clonotype was seen a few times. The genes are TRBV7-9 and TRBJ1-1; D is ambiguous. Trimming cost V 2 bases and J 0 bases, with 7 bases left between them. Germline V gives CDR1 SEHNR, CDR2 FQNEAQ (reference sequence). The CDR3 is 14 residues long. CDR3 sequence reads: CASSLPPMNTEAFF. The CDR3 bases are TGTGCCAGCAGCTTACCTCCTATGAACACTGAAGCTTTCTTT.

This clonotype has more than one count but fewer than ten. This sequence joins TRBV6-6 and TRBJ2-5; unclear D gene. In germline, CDR1 is MNHNY, CDR2 SVGAGI (reference sequence). Trimming stripped 2 bases from V and 2 bases from J, with 6 bases between. This CDR3 spans 13 amino acids. The chain's CDR3 is CASSYRPQETQYF. The CDR3 DNA reads as TGTGCCAGCAGTTACCGACCTCAAGAGACCCAGTACTTC.

The chain employs TRBV3-1 and TRBJ1-2; D unclear. Trimming pared 3 bases from V and 7 bases from J, leaving 12 bases between. The CDR3 totals 13 residues. CDR1 and CDR2 from the germline V gene are LGHDT and YNNKEL (reference sequence). The CDR3: CASSHGPGSGYTF. The DNA of the CDR3 is TGTGCCAGCAGCCACGGGCCAGGCAGTGGCTACACCTTC.

This chain uses TRBV24-1 with TRBJ2-1; weak D call: TRBD1 (5 bases). The germline CDR1 and CDR2 sequences are KGHDR and SFDVKD. Trimming removed 5 bases from V and 2 bases from J, with 15 bases in between. This CDR3 has 16 residues. The CDR3 DNA is TGTGCCACCAGTGGCTCCGTGGGGCTCACCTACAATGAGCAGTTCTTC. It specifies CATSGSVGLTYNEQFF.

This clonotype was seen ten or more times. The chain recombines TRBV5-5 with TRBJ1-1; TRBD1 aligns across 8 bases. CDR3 length equals 14 residues. Germline-derived CDR1 and CDR2 are SGHKS and YYEKEE (reference sequence). V gave up 4 bases and J gave up 4 bases; unmatched junction bases: 6. The chain's CDR3 is CASSRGQAITEAFF. Here the CDR3 DNA reads TGTGCCAGCAGCAGGGGACAGGCGATCACTGAAGCTTTCTTT.

The genes are TRBV4-1 and TRBJ1-1; D not certain. This CDR3 spans 16 amino acids. Trimming cost V 6 bases and J 5 bases, with 22 bases left between them. Germline V lookup: CDR1 MGHRA, CDR2 YSYEKL. The CDR3: CASRRVVGPRWTEAFF. For the CDR3, the DNA is TGCGCCAGCAGACGTGTCGTGGGCCCTCGGTGGACTGAAGCTTTCTTT.

This clonotype was counted between two and nine times. The chain couples TRBV20-1 to TRBJ2-7; D may match TRBD1 or TRBD2 (6 bases each). This CDR3 has 14 residues. Germline loops: CDR1 DFQATT, CDR2 SNEGSKA (reference sequence). The V gene lost 4 bases and the J gene lost 3 bases, with 16 bases spanning the gap. CDR3 in amino acids: CSAKGGGLSYEQYF. As DNA, the CDR3 is TGCAGTGCTAAAGGGGGAGGCTTGAGCTACGAGCAGTACTTC.

This chain uses TRBV12-3 or TRBV12-4 with TRBJ1-5; the D is unclear. V lost 3 bases to trimming and J lost 7 bases, with 7 bases between them. The CDR3 has 12 amino acids. The CDR3 bases are TGTGCCAGCAGTTTCGGGCGGCAGCCCCAGCATTTT. It specifies CASSFGRQPQHF.

A few counts support this clonotype. V usage is TRBV6-5 and J usage is TRBJ1-4, with TRBD1 identical over 10 bases. J was trimmed by 8 bases and V by 4 bases; bases with no gene match: 4. Looked up from germline, CDR1 is MNHEY and CDR2 is SVGAGI. CDR3 length: 14 residues. Here the CDR3 reads CASSLGTGAEKLFF. For the CDR3, the DNA is TGTGCCAGCAGTTTGGGGACAGGGGCGGAAAAACTGTTTTTT.

This clonotype was found many times. V and J are TRBV5-1 and TRBJ1-1, with a weak D call TRBD1 (6 bases). CDR3 length: 15 amino acids. Between the trimmed V and J ends, which lost 0 bases and 3 bases, there was a span of 12 bases. Germline V gene lookup returns CDR1 SGHRS and CDR2 YFSETQ. CDR3 region: CASSLAGTPDTEAFF. The CDR3 DNA follows: TGCGCCAGCAGCTTGGCCGGGACACCGGACACTGAAGCTTTCTTT.

The chain employs TRBV29-1 and TRBJ2-1; D ambiguous. The germline V and J ends were trimmed by 5 bases and 2 bases, with 10 bases remaining between them. Per the germline V gene, CDR1 is SQVTM and CDR2 is ANQGSEA. This CDR3 spans 13 amino acids. CDR3 nucleotides: TGCAGCGTTCCTAGTCATCCCTACAATGAGCAGTTCTTC. This gives the protein CSVPSHPYNEQFF.

Note on this clonotype: The junction departs from the called germline gene at one end, perhaps through a read error. The chain employs TRBV18 and TRBJ1-1; TRBD1 is a possible D gene (6 bases). The CDR3 is made up of 13 amino acids. Germline-derived CDR1 and CDR2 are KGHSH and LQKENI. CDR3 sequence reads: CASAPVGGPEAFF. The CDR3 bases are TGTGCCAGCGCACCCGTCGGGGGCCCTGAAGCTTTCTTT. Looking up the rest from reference TRBV18 and TRBJ1-1 gives the full variable domain: NAGVMQNPRHLVRRRGQEARLRCSPMKGHSHVYWYRQLPEEGLKFMVYLQKENIIDESGMPKERFSAEFPKEGPSILRIQQVVRGDSAAYFCASAPVGGPEAFFGQGTRLTVV.

This clonotype has just a few counts. V is TRBV6-5 and J is TRBJ2-3, with a possible D match to TRBD2 (5 bases). The CDR3 extends over 16 amino acids. V lost 4 bases, J lost 4 bases, and 18 bases lay in between. Germline lookup yields CDR1 MNHEY and CDR2 SVGAGI. The DNA of the CDR3 is TGTGCCAGCAGTTCAAAGGACTCCCCGGCCCCAGATACGCAGTATTTT. This translates into CASSSKDSPAPDTQYF.

The gene calls are TRBV20-1 and TRBJ1-1; D not resolved. V lost 1 base to trimming and J lost 5 bases, with 5 bases between them. The CDR3 length is 11 residues. Germline CDR1 is DFQATT and CDR2 is SNEGSKA (reference sequence). The CDR3 bases are TGCAGTGCTAGAGCAGGTACTGAAGCTTTCTTT. It encodes CSARAGTEAFF.